The present TCR beta chain was sequenced within a study of blood T cell repertoires in COVID-19. Original handling: Amplifying reference gene primers gave estimates of nucleated cell counts. Profiled with immunoSEQ multiplex PCR; TCRdb holds only in-frame clones, not every one. The DNA was the basis for D and trimming; V, J and clone size are from that table. The table has about 280,000 clones, around 90% seen once. Residents of 24 US areas, aged roughly 18 to 89 years, made up the participants. Participants' own reports of clinical history determined their cohort assignment. Two negative PCRs, clearance, or symptom resolution characterized the recovered Cohort 3 donors. V lost 4 bases, J lost 0 bases, and 18 bases lay in between. Per germline, CDR1 SGHDT and CDR2 YYEEEE. This CDR3 comprises 17 residues.

This TCR came from a woman in her 30s who had recovered from COVID-19. Input material: PBMCs or T cells enriched from blood (not recorded which). This chain links TRBV5-6 with TRBJ2-3; weak D call: TRBD2 (5 bases). CDR3 sequence (DNA): TGTGCCAGCAGCCCCCTTAGCGCCGGTCCTAGCACAGATACGCAGTATTTT. It yields the protein CASSPLSAGPSTDTQYF. Using reference TRBV5-6 and TRBJ2-3 for the parts outside the CDR3, the full variable domain is DAGVTQSPTHLIKTRGQQVTLRCSPKSGHDTVSWYQQALGQGPQFIFQYYEEEERQRGNFPDRFSGHQFPNYSSELNVNALLLGDSALYLCASSPLSAGPSTDTQYFGPGTRLTVL.